This T cell receptor beta chain was recovered during a study of blood T cell repertoires in COVID-19. Study-level information: PBMCs, B-cell-depleted T cells, or T cells provided the cDNA or gDNA that made up the material.

V dropped 1 base and J dropped 8; count of bases not matched to a gene: 4. The CDR3 is made up of 13 amino acids. In germline, CDR1 is LGHNA, CDR2 YSLEER. Per the original data handling: Using reference gene primer amplification, nucleated cell counts were estimated. The protocol was immunoSEQ multiplex PCR, while the TCRdb copy is restricted to in-frame clones and leaves out a portion. V and J calls and clone size come straight from that table; D and trimming were deduced from the DNA. The table includes 160,000 or so clones, roughly 77% detected once. This clone showed up just a few times. The material sequenced was peripheral blood. This rearrangement joins TRBV4-3 to TRBJ1-1, with 7 bases matching TRBD1. The clonotype comes from a human donor in a cohort sampled during active COVID-19. CDR3 bases: TGCGCCAGCAGCCAAGTCCGGGGACAGGAAGCTTTCTTT. Its translation: CASSQVRGQEAFF.